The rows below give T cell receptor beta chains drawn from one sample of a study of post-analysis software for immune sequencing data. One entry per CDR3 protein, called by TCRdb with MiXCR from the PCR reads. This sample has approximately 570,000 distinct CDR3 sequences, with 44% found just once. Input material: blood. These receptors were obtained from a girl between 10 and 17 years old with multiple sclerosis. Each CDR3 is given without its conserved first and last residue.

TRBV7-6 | ASRPPGQHYEQY
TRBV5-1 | ASSSSGSHEQF
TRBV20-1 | SARPGTGLTGELF
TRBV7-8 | ASRGLNEKLF
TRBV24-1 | ATSDFRGSVEAQY
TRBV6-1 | ASSERAGGSYEQY
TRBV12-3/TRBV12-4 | ASSPYSGAEAF
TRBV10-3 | AIRGTGASNYGYT
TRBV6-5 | ASRGPGQGGEYGYT
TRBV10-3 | AISQGPRPTKETQY
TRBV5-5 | ASSLVEGTVQY
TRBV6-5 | ASSYGPGGTDTQY
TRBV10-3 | AITLTSGGSYNEQF